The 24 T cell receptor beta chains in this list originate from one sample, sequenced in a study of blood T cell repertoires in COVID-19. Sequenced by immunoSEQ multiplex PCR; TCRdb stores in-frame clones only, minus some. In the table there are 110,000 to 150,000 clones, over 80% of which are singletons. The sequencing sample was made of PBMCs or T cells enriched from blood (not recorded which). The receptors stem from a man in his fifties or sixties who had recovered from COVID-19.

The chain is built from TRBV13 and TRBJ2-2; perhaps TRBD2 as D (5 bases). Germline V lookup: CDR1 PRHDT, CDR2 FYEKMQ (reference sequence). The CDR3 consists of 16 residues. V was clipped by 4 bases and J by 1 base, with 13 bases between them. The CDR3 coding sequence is TGTGCCAGCAGCTCTAGAGAAGGAGGGAACACCGGGGAGCTGTTTTTT. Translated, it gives CASSSREGGNTGELFF.

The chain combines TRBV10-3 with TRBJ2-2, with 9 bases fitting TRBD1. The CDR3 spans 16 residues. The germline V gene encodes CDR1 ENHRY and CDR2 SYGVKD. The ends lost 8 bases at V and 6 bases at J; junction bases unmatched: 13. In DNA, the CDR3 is TGTGCCATCGGCCGCTCGGGACAGGGTGTTCCCGGGGAGCTGTTTTTT. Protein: CAIGRSGQGVPGELFF.

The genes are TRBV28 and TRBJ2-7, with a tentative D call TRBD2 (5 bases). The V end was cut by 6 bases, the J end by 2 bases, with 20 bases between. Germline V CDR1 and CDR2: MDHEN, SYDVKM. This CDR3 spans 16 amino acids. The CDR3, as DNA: TGTGCCAGCAGCTCATCGGAGGTTCCCCGGGCCTACGAGCAGTACTTC. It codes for CASSSSEVPRAYEQYF.

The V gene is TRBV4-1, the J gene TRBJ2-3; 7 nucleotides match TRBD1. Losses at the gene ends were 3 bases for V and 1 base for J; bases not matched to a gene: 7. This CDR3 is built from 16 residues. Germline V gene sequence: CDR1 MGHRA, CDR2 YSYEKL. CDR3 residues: CASSHRLGTGTDTQYF. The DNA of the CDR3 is TGCGCCAGCAGCCACCGACTCGGGACAGGCACAGATACGCAGTATTTT.

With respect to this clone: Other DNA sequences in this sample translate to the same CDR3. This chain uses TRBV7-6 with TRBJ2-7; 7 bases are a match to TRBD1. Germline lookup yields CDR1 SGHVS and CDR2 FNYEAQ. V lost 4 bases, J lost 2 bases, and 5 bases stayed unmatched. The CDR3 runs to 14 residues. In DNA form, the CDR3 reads TGTGCCAGCAGCTCCCGGACAGGAACCTACGAGCAGTACTTC. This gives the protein CASSSRTGTYEQYF.

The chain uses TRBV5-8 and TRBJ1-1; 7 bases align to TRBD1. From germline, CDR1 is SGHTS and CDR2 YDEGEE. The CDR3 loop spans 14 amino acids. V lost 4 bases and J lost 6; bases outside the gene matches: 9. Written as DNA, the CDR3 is TGTGCCAGCAGCAGACAGGGTCTTTGGGCTGAAGCTTTCTTT. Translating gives CASSRQGLWAEAFF.

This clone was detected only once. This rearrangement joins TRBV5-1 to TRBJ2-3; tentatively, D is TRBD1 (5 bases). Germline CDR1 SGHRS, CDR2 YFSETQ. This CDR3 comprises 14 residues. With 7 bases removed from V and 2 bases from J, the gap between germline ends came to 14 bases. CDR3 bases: TGCGCCAGCGTTAAGGGGCCCACCACAGATACGCAGTATTTT. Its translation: CASVKGPTTDTQYF.

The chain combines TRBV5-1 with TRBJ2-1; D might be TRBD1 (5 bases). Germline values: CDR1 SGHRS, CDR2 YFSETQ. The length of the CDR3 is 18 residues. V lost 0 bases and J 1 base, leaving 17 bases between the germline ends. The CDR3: CASSLASIGDRSYNEQFF. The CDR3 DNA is TGCGCCAGCAGCTTGGCCTCTATAGGGGATCGTTCCTACAATGAGCAGTTCTTC.

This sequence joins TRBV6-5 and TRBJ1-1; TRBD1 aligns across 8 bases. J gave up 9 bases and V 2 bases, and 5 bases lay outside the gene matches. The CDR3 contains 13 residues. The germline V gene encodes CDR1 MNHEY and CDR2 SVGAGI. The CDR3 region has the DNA TGTGCCAGCAGTTACGCCGGGACAGGCAAAGCTTTCTTT. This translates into CASSYAGTGKAFF.

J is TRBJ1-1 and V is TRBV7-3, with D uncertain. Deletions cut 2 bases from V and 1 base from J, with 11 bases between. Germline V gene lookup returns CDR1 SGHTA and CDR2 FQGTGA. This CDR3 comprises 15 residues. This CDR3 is CASSLRGSGNTEAFF. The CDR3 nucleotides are TGTGCCAGCAGCTTACGGGGTTCCGGGAACACTGAAGCTTTCTTT.

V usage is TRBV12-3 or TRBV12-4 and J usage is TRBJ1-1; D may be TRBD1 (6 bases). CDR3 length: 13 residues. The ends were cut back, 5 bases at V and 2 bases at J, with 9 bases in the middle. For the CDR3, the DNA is TGTGCCAGCAGTATCAGGGGTAACACTGAAGCTTTCTTT. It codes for CASSIRGNTEAFF.

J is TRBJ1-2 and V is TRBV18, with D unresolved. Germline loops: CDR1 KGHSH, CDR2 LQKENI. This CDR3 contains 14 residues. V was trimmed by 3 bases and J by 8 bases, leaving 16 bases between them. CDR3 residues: CASSPGREREGYTF. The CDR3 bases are TGTGCCAGCTCACCGGGTCGCGAGCGGGAGGGCTACACCTTC.

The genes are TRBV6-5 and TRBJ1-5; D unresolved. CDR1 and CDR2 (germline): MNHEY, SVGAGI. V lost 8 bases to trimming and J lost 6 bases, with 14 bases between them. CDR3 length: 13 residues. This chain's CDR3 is CASLVVSGQPQHF. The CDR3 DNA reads TGTGCCAGCTTGGTGGTCTCCGGTCAGCCCCAGCATTTT.

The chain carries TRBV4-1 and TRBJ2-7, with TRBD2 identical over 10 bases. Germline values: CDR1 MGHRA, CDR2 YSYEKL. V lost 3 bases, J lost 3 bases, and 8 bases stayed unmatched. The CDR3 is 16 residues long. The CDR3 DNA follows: TGCGCCAGCAGCCAGGGGACTAGCGTGATGGACTACGAGCAGTACTTC. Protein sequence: CASSQGTSVMDYEQYF.

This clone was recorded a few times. The CDR3 loop is CASVSDSGNTIYF. DNA of the CDR3: TGTGCCAGCGTTAGCGACTCTGGAAACACCATATATTTT. V and J are TRBV2 and TRBJ1-3; D remains ambiguous. Trimming pared 8 bases from V and 0 bases from J, leaving 8 bases between. CDR3 size: 13 residues. CDR1 is SNHLY, CDR2 FYNNEI, per germline.

CDR3 bases: TGTGCCAGCAGTGAGGAGACGGGCACTGAAGCTTTCTTT. Its translation is CASSEETGTEAFF. The chain links TRBV2 to TRBJ1-1; D is ambiguous. This CDR3 comprises 13 residues. V gave up 3 bases and J gave up 4 bases, with 9 bases separating them. Germline CDR1 SNHLY, CDR2 FYNNEI.

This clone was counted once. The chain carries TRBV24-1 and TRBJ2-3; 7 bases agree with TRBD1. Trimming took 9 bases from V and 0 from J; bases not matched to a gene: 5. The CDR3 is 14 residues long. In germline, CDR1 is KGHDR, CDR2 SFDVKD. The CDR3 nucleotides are TGTGCCACCTGGACAGGATCTAGCACAGATACGCAGTATTTT. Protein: CATWTGSSTDTQYF.

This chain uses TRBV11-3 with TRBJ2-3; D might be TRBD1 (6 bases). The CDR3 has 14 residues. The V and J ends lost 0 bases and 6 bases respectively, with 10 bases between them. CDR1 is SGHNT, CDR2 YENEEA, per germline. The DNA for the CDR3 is TGTGCCAGCAGCTTAGAACAGGGTGCCGATACGCAGTATTTT. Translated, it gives CASSLEQGADTQYF. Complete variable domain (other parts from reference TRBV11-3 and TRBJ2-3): EAGVVQSPRYKIIEKKQPVAFWCNPISGHNTLYWYLQNLGQGPELLIRYENEEAVDDSQLPKDRFSAERLKGVDSTLKIQPAELGDSAVYLCASSLEQGADTQYFGPGTRLTVL.

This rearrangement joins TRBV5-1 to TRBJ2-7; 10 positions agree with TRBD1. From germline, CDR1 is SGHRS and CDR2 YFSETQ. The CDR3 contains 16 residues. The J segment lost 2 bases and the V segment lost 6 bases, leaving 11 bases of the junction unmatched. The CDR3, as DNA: TGCGCCAGCACTTCGGGACCGGGACAGGGGACCTACGAGCAGTACTTC. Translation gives CASTSGPGQGTYEQYF.

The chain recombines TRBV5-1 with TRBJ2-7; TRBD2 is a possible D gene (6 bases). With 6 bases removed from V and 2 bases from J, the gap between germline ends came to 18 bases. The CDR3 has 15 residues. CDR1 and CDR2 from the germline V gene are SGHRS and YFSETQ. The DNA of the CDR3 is TGCGCCAGCACTATAGACGGGACTTACGCCTACGAGCAGTACTTC. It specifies CASTIDGTYAYEQYF.

The CDR3 sequence is CASRLAPNTGELFF. The CDR3 coding sequence is TGCGCCAGCAGACTAGCGCCGAACACCGGGGAGCTGTTTTTT. The V and J genes are TRBV10-1 and TRBJ2-2, with 7 nucleotides matching TRBD2. V shed 6 bases and J 0 bases; nucleotides not matched to a gene: 1. The CDR3 length is 14 residues. Germline V lookup: CDR1 WNHNN, CDR2 SYGVQD (reference sequence).

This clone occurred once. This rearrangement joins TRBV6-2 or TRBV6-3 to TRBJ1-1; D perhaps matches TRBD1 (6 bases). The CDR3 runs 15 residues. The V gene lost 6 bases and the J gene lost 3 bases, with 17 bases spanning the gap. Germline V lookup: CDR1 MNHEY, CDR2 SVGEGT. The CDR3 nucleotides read TGTGCCAGCAGCGGTGGAGGGAGGGGGTACACTGAAGCTTTCTTT. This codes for CASSGGGRGYTEAFF.

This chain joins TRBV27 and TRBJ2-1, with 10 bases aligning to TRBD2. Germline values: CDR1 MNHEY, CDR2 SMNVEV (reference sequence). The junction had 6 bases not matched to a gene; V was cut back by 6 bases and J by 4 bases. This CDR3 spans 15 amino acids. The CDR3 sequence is CASRITGLAYNEQFF. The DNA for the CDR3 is TGTGCCAGCAGAATAACGGGACTAGCGTACAATGAGCAGTTCTTC.

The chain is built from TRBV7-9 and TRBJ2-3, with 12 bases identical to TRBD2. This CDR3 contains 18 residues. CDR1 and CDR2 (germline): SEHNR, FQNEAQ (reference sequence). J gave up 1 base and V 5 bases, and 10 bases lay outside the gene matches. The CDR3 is CASSQRLAGGPGTDTQYF. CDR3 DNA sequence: TGTGCCAGCAGCCAGAGGCTAGCGGGAGGGCCTGGCACAGATACGCAGTATTTT.